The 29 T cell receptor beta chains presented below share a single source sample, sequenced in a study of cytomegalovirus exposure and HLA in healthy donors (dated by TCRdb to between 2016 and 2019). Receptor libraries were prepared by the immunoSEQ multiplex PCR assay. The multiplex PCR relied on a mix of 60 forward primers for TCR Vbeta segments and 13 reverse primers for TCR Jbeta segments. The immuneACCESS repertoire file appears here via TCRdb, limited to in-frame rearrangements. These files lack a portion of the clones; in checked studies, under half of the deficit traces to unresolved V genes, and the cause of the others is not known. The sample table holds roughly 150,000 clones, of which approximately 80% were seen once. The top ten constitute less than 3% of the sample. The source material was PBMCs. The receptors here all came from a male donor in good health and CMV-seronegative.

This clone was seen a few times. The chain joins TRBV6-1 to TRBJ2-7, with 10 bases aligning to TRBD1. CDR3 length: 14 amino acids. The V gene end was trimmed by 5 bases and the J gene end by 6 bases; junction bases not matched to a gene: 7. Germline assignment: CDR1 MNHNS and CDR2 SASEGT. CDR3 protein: CASSLPGQGTEQYF. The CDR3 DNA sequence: TGTGCCAGCAGTCTACCGGGACAGGGGACCGAGCAGTACTTC.

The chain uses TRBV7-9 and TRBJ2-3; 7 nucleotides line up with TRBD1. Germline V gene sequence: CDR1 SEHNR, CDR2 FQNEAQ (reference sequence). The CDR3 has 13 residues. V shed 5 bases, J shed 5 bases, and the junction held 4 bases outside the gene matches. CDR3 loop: CASSNRQGDTQYF. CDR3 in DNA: TGTGCCAGCAGCAACCGACAGGGAGATACGCAGTATTTT.

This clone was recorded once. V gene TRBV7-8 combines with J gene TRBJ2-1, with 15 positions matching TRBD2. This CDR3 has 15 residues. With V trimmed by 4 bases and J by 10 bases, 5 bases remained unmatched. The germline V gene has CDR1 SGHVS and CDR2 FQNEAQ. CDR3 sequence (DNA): TGTGCCAGCAGCTCGGGACTAGCGGGGGGATGGGAGCAGTTCTTC. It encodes CASSSGLAGGWEQFF. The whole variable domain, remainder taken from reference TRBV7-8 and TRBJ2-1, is GAGVSQSPRYKVAKRGQDVALRCDPISGHVSLFWYQQALGQGPEFLTYFQNEAQLDKSGLPSDRFFAERPEGSVSTLKIQRTQQEDSAVYLCASSSGLAGGWEQFFGPGTRLTVL.

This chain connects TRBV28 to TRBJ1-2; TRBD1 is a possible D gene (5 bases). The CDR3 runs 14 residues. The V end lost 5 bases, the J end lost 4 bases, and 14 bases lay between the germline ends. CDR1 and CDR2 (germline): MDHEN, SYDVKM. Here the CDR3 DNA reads TGTGCCAGCAGTCGACAGCCAACAGGCTATGGCTACACCTTC. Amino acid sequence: CASSRQPTGYGYTF.

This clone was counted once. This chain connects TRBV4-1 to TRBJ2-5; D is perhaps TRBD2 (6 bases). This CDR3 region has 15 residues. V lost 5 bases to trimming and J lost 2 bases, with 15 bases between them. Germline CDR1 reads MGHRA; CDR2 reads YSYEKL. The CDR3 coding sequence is TGCGCCAGCAGCTCAAGGCGGGGTTTTCAAGAGACCCAGTACTTC. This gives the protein CASSSRRGFQETQYF.

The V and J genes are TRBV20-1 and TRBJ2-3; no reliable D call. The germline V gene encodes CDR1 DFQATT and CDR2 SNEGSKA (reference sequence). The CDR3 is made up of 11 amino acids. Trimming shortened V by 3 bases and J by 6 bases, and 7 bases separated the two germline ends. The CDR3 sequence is CSARRPDTQYF. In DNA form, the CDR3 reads TGCAGTGCTAGGAGGCCGGATACGCAGTATTTT.

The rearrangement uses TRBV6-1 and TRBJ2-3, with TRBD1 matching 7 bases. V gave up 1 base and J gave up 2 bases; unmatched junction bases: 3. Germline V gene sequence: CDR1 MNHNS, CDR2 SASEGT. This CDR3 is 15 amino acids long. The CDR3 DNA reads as TGTGCCAGCAGTGAAGGGACAGGAGACACAGATACGCAGTATTTT. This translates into CASSEGTGDTDTQYF.

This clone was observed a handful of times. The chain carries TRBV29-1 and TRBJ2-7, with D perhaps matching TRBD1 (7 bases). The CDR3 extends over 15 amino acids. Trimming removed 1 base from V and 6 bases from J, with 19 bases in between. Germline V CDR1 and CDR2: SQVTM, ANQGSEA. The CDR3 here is CSVEGEGGGASEQYF. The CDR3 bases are TGCAGCGTTGAAGGGGAAGGAGGGGGCGCGTCCGAGCAGTACTTC.

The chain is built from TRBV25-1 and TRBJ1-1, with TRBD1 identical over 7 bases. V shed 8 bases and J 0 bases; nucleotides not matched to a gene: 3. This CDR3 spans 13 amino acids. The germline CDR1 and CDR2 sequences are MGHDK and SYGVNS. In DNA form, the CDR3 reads TGTGCCAGCTGGGACAGACTGAACACTGAAGCTTTCTTT. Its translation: CASWDRLNTEAFF.

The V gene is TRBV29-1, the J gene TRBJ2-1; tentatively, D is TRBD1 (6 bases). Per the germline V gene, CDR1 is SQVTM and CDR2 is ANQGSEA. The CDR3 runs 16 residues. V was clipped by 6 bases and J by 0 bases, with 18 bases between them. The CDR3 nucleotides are TGCAGCGTCTCCGGGACACCTCAATCCTCCTACAATGAGCAGTTCTTC. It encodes CSVSGTPQSSYNEQFF.

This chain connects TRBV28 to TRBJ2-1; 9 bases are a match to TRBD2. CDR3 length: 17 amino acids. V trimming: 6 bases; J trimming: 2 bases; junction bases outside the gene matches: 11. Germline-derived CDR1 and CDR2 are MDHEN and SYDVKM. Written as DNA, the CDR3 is TGTGCCAGCAGCCCGAGCCGACGCGGGGGGGCCTACAATGAGCAGTTCTTC. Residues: CASSPSRRGGAYNEQFF.

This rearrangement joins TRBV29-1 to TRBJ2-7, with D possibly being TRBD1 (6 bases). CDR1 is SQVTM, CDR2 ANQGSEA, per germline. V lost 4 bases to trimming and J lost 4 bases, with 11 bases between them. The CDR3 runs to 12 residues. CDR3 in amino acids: CSVVTGIYEQYF. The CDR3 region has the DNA TGCAGCGTTGTTACAGGGATTTACGAGCAGTACTTC.

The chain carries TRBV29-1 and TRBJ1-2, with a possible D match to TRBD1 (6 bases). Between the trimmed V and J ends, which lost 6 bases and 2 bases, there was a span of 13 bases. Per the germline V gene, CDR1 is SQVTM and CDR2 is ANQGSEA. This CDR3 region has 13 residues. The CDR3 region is CSVTGGGNYGYTF. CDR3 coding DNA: TGCAGCGTCACGGGAGGGGGGAACTATGGCTACACCTTC.

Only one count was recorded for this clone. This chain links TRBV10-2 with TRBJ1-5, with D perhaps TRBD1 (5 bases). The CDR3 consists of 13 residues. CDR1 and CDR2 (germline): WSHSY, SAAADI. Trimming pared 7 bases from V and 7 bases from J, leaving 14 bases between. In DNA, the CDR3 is TGCGCCAGCACTTTGGGGGGAACCCAGCCCCAGCATTTT. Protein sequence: CASTLGGTQPQHF.

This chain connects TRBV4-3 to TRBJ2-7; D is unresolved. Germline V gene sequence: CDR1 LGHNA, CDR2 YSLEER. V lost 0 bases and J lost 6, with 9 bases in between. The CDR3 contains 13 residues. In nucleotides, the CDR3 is TGCGCCAGCAGCCAAGATCCCACGAGCGAGCAGTACTTC. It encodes CASSQDPTSEQYF.

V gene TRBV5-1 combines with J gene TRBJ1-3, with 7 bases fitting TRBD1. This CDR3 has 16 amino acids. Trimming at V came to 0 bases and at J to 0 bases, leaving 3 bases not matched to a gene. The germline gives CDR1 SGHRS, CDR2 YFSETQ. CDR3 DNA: TGCGCCAGCAGCTTGGGGGGACAGCACTCTGGAAACACCATATATTTT. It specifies CASSLGGQHSGNTIYF.

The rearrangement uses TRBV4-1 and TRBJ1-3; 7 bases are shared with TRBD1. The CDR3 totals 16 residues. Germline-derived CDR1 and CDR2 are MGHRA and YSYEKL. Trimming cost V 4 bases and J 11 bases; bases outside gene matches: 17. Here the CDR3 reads CASSLIPGQPLKAIYF. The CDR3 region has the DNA TGCGCCAGCAGCCTTATACCGGGACAGCCTTTAAAGGCCATATATTTT.

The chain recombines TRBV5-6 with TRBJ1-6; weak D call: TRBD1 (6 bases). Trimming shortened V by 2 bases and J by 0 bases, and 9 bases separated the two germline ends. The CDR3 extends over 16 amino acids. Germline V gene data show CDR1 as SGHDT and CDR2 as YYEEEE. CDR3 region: CASSFGQSSYNSPLHF. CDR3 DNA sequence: TGTGCCAGCAGCTTCGGACAGAGCTCCTATAATTCACCCCTCCACTTT.

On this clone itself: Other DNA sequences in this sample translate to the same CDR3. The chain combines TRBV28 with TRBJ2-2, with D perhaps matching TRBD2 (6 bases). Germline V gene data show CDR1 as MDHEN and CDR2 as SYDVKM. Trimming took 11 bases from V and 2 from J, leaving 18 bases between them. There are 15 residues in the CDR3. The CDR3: CALGGQTINTGELFF. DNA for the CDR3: TGTGCCCTTGGAGGGCAAACCATTAACACCGGGGAGCTGTTTTTT.

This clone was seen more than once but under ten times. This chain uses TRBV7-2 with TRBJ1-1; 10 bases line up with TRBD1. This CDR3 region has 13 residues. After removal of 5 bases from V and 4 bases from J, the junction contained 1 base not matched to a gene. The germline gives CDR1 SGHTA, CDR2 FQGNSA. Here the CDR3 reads CASSDRGPTEAFF. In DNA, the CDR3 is TGTGCCAGCAGCGACAGGGGGCCCACTGAAGCTTTCTTT.

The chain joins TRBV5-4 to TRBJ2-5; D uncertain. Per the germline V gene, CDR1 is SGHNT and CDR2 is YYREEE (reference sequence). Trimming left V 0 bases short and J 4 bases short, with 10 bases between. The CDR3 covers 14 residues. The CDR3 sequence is CASSLAPRLETQYF. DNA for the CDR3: TGTGCCAGCAGCTTGGCCCCGAGACTAGAGACCCAGTACTTC.

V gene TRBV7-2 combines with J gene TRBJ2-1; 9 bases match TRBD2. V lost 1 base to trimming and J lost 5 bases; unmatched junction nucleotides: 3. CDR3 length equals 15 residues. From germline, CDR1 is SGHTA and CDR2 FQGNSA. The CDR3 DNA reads TGTGCCAGCAGCTTAGGGAGCGGGGGGAACAATGAGCAGTTCTTC. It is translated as CASSLGSGGNNEQFF.

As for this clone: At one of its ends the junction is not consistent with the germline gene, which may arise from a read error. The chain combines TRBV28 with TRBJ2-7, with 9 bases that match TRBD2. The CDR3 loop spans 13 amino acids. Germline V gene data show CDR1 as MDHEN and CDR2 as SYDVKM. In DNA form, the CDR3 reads TGTGCCAGCAGTTTAGGGTACACTAGCGGGCCTACGTTC. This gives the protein CASSLGYTSGPTF.

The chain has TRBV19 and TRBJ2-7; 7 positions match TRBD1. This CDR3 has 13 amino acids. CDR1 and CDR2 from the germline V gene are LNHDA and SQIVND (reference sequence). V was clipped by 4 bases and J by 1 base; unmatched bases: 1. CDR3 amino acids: CASSRDSSYEQYF. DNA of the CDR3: TGTGCCAGTAGTAGGGACAGTTCCTACGAGCAGTACTTC.

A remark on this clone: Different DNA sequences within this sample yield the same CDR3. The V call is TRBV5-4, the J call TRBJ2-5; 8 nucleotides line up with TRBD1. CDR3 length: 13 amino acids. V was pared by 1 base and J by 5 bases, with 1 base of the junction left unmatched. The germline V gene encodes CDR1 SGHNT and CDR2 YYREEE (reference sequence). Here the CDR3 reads CASSLSGGETQYF. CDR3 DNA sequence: TGTGCCAGCAGCTTGTCAGGGGGCGAGACCCAGTACTTC.

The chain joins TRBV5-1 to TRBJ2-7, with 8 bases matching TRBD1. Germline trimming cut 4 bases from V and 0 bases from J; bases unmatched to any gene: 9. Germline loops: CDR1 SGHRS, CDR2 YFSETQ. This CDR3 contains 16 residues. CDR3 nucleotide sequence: TGCGCCAGCAGCGGAGGACAGGGTTGGAGCTCCTACGAGCAGTACTTC. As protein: CASSGGQGWSSYEQYF.

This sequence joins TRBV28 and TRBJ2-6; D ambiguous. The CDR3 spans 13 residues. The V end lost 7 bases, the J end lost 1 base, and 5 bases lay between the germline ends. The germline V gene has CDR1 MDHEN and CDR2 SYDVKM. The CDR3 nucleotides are TGTGCCAGCACAATGTCTGGGGCCAACGTCCTGACTTTC. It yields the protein CASTMSGANVLTF.

The CDR3 DNA sequence: TGTGCCAGCAGCGGCGGGGATCAGCCCCAGCATTTT. Protein product: CASSGGDQPQHF. This rearrangement joins TRBV6-1 to TRBJ1-5, with D unclear. This CDR3 contains 12 residues. V was pared by 6 bases and J by 5 bases, with 8 bases between. Germline CDR1 reads MNHNS; CDR2 reads SASEGT.

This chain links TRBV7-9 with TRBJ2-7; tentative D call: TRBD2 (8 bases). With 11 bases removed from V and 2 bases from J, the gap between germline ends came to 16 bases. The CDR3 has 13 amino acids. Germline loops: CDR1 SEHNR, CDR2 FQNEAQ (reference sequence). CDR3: CASGGDSPYEQYF. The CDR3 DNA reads TGTGCCTCCGGGGGGGACAGCCCCTACGAGCAGTACTTC. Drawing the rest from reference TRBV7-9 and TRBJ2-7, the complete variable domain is DTGVSQNPRHKITKRGQNVTFRCDPISEHNRLYWYRQTLGQGPEFLTYFQNEAQLEKSRLLSDRFSAERPKGSFSTLEIQRTEQGDSAMYLCASGGDSPYEQYFGPGTRLTVT.